The 2 T cell receptor beta chains below come from one sample, sequenced in a study of T-cell memory formation after mild COVID-19. TCRdb re-analysed the 5' RACE reads in MiXCR, keeping a single row per CDR3 protein. Of around 130,000 distinct CDR3 sequences in the sample, 16% were seen once. Material for sequencing was PBMCs or a T cell subset sorted from them (not recorded which). Source of these receptors: an adult woman who had mild COVID-19 (a few samples of this study predate the infection). Cell type and time point are not known.

A few counts support this clonotype. The V call is TRBV16, the J call TRBJ2-7; D is ambiguous. V was pared by 4 bases and J by 3 bases, with 16 bases between. Germline V gene data show CDR1 as KGHSY and CDR2 as FQNENV. This CDR3 has 15 residues. The CDR3 DNA is TGTGCCAGCAGCCCTCGAATCGGGTCAGACTACGAGCAGTACTTC. Its translation is CASSPRIGSDYEQYF.

There are a few counts of this clonotype. The chain joins TRBV5-1 to TRBJ2-7; 8 bases are a match to TRBD1. The CDR3 is made up of 16 amino acids. Germline V gene lookup returns CDR1 SGHRS and CDR2 YFSETQ. Trimming cost V 4 bases and J 2 bases; bases outside gene matches: 11. The CDR3 DNA is TGCGCCAGCAGCATAACCCCGGGACAGGTAACCTACGAGCAGTACTTC. As protein: CASSITPGQVTYEQYF.